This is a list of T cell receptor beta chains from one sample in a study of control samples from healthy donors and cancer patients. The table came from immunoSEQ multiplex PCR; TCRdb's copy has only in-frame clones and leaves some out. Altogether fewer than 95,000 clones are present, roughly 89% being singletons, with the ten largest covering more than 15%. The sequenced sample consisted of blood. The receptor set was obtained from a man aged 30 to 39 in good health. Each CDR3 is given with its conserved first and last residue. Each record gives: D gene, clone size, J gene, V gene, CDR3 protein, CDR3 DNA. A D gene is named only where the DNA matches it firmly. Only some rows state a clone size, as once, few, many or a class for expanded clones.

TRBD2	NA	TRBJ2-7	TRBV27	CASRILAGGPENEQYF	TGTGCCAGCAGGATCCTAGCGGGGGGGCCGGAAAACGAGCAGTACTTC
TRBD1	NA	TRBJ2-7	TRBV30	CAWSGQGYEQYF	TGTGCCTGGAGCGGACAGGGCTACGAGCAGTACTTC
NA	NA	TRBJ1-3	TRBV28	CASSFMLGQASGNTIYF	TGTGCCAGCAGTTTTATGCTAGGACAAGCCTCTGGAAACACCATATATTTT
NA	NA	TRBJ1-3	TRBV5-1	CASSLVQALSGNTIYF	TGCGCCAGCAGCTTGGTACAGGCGCTCTCTGGAAACACCATATATTTT
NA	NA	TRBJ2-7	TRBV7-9	CASSSDYEQYF	TGTGCCAGCAGCTCGGACTACGAGCAGTACTTC
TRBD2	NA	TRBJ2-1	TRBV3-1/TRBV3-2	CASSLRGGRLEQFF	TGTGCCAGCAGCCTGCGGGGGGGCCGCTTGGAGCAGTTCTTC
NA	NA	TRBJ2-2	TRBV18	CASSSSEVRAGELFF	TGTGCCAGCTCCTCTAGCGAGGTTCGGGCCGGGGAGCTGTTTTTT
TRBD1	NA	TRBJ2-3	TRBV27	CASSLTPRQGQSSSTDTQYF	TGTGCCAGCAGTCTAACCCCCCGACAGGGGCAAAGCTCTAGCACAGATACGCAGTATTTT
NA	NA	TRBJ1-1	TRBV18	CASSPDRMNTEAFF	TGTGCCAGCTCACCGGACAGAATGAACACTGAAGCTTTCTTT
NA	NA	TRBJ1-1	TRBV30	CAWSVLTGNTEAFF	TGTGCCTGGAGTGTACTGACAGGGAACACTGAAGCTTTCTTT
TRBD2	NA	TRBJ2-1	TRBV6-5	CASSPAGGSLDEQFF	TGTGCCAGCAGTCCTGCTGGCGGGAGTTTGGATGAGCAGTTCTTC
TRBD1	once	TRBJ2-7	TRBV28	CASSLLGQGYEQYF	TGTGCCAGCAGTTTGCTGGGACAGGGCTACGAGCAGTACTTC
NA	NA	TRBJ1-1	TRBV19	CASSIQGANTEAFF	TGTGCCAGTAGTATTCAGGGCGCGAACACTGAAGCTTTCTTT
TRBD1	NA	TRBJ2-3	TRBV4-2	CASSQRAGQGLDTQYF	TGTGCCAGCAGTCAACGTGCTGGACAGGGACTAGATACGCAGTATTTT
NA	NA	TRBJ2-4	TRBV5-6	CASSTRVRGAKNIQYF	TGTGCCAGCAGCACCAGGGTAAGAGGCGCCAAAAACATTCAGTACTTC
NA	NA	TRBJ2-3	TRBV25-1	CASSELGGGGPDTQYF	TGTGCCAGCAGTGAACTTGGCGGGGGCGGCCCAGATACGCAGTATTTT
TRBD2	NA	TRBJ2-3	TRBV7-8	CASSLGGGVDTQYF	TGTGCCAGCAGCTTAGGCGGGGGGGTTGATACGCAGTATTTT
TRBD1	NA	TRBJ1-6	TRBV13	CASRLTGDDNSPLHF	TGTGCCAGCAGGTTGACAGGGGACGACAATTCACCCCTCCACTTT
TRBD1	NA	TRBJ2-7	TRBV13	CASNIRFGTGGRYEQYF	TGTGCCAGCAACATCCGGTTCGGGACAGGGGGCAGGTACGAGCAGTACTTC
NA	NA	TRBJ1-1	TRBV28	CASSPTGHKRGTEAFF	TGTGCCAGCAGTCCGACGGGACACAAGAGGGGGACTGAAGCTTTCTTT
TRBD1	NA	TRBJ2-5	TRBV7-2	CASNDRGQETQYF	TGTGCCAGCAACGACAGGGGCCAAGAGACCCAGTACTTC
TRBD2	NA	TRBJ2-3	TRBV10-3	CAIRAGSGRPGTDTQYF	TGTGCCATCAGGGCAGGTAGCGGGAGGCCCGGCACAGATACGCAGTATTTT
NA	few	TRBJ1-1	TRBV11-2	CASSLGRGLNTEAFF	TGTGCCAGCAGCTTAGGAAGGGGGTTGAACACTGAAGCTTTCTTT
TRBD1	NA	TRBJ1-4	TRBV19	CASLEQGLDEKLFF	TGTGCCAGCCTTGAACAGGGGTTAGATGAAAAACTGTTTTTT
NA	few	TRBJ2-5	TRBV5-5	CASSLITGMETQYF	TGTGCCAGCAGCTTGATAACAGGCATGGAGACCCAGTACTTC
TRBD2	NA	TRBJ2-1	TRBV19	CASRKREGGEQFF	TGTGCCAGTAGAAAGCGGGAGGGAGGTGAGCAGTTCTTC
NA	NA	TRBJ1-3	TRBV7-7	CASSLAAGSGNTIYF	TGTGCCAGCAGCTTAGCCGCCGGCTCTGGAAACACCATATATTTT
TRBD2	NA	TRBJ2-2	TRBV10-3	CAISVQSGRGTGELFF	TGTGCCATCAGCGTCCAGTCCGGGAGGGGCACCGGGGAGCTGTTTTTT
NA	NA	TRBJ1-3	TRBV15	CATSSALRDPAAFSGNTIYF	TGTGCCACCAGCAGCGCACTCCGGGACCCGGCTGCGTTCTCTGGAAACACCATATATTTT
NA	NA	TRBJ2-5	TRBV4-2	CASSQARTPYQETQYF	TGTGCCAGCAGCCAAGCCCGGACGCCGTACCAAGAGACCCAGTACTTC
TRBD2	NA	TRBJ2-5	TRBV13	CASSLGGTSGQKTQYF	TGTGCCAGCAGCTTAGGCGGGACTAGCGGTCAAAAAACCCAGTACTTC
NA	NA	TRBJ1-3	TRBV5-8	CASSLRTGSSGNTIYF	TGTGCCAGCAGCTTACGGACGGGGAGCTCTGGAAACACCATATATTTT
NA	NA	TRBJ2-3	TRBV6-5	CASSYRGLPTADTQYF	TGTGCCAGCAGTTATCGAGGACTCCCTACCGCAGATACGCAGTATTTT
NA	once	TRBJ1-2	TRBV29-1	CSVVSDDGYTF	TGCAGCGTTGTCTCCGACGATGGCTACACCTTC
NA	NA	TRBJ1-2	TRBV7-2	CASSPGQAAYGYTF	TGTGCCAGCAGCCCTGGTCAAGCAGCCTATGGCTACACCTTC
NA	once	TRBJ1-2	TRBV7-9	CASSLVPMDYGYTF	TGTGCCAGCAGCCTTGTCCCGATGGACTATGGCTACACCTTC
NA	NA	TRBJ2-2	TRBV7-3	CASSRSATGELFF	TGTGCCAGCAGCCGGTCGGCGACCGGGGAGCTGTTTTTT
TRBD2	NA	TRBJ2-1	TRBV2	CASRTPNQRENNEQFF	TGTGCCAGCAGGACCCCCAATCAGCGGGAGAACAATGAGCAGTTCTTC
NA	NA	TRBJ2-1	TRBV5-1	CASSLAREGANEQFF	TGCGCCAGCAGCTTGGCCAGGGAGGGGGCCAATGAGCAGTTCTTC
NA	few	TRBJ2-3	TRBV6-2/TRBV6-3	CASSARGGAPVTQYF	TGTGCCAGCAGTGCCCGCGGAGGGGCACCAGTTACGCAGTATTTT
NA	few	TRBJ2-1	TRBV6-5	CASSRRGNNEQFF	TGTGCCAGCAGCCGGCGAGGGAACAATGAGCAGTTCTTC
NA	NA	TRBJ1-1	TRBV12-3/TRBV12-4	CASGLPWGAEAFF	TGTGCCAGCGGCTTGCCATGGGGTGCTGAAGCTTTCTTT
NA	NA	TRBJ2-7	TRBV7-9	CASSSERGPYEQYF	TGTGCCAGCAGCTCGGAACGAGGGCCCTACGAGCAGTACTTC
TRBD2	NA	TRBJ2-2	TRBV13	CASSLPASGTGELFF	TGTGCCAGCAGTCTCCCGGCTAGCGGTACCGGGGAGCTGTTTTTT
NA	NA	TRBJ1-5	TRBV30	CAWSSGQVNQPQHF	TGTGCCTGGAGTTCGGGACAAGTCAATCAGCCCCAGCATTTT
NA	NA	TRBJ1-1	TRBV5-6	CASRGRAPEAFF	TGTGCCAGCAGGGGGCGGGCACCAGAAGCTTTCTTT
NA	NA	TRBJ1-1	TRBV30	CAWKVQGNTEAFF	TGTGCCTGGAAGGTACAGGGGAACACTGAAGCTTTCTTT
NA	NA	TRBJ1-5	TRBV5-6	CASSLGMNLNQPQHF	TGTGCCAGCAGCTTGGGGATGAACCTGAATCAGCCCCAGCATTTT
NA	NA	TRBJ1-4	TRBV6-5	CASSRTDSAAEKLFF	TGTGCCAGCAGCCGAACGGACAGCGCGGCGGAAAAACTGTTTTTT
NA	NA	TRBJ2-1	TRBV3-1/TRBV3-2	CASSQEERSYNEQFF	TGTGCCAGCAGCCAAGAAGAGAGGTCCTACAATGAGCAGTTCTTC
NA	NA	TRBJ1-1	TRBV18	CASSPYATGLDTEAFF	TGTGCCAGCTCACCCTACGCTACAGGGTTGGACACTGAAGCTTTCTTT
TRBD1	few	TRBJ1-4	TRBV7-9	CASSQRGQFEKLFF	TGTGCCAGCAGCCAAAGGGGACAGTTTGAAAAACTGTTTTTT
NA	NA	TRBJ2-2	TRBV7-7	CASSLNPQGIWGELFF	TGTGCCAGCAGCTTAAACCCCCAGGGGATTTGGGGCGAGCTGTTTTTT
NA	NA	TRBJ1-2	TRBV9	CASSVGGQGLYGYTF	TGTGCCAGCAGCGTAGGGGGGCAGGGTCTATATGGCTACACCTTC
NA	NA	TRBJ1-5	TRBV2	CASSSTRGAGNQPQHF	TGTGCCAGCAGTTCTACGCGGGGGGCAGGCAATCAGCCCCAGCATTTT
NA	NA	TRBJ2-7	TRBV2	CASSFTPYEQYF	TGTGCCAGCAGTTTTACCCCCTACGAGCAGTACTTC
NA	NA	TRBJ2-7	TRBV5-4	CASSQTDPQSYEQYF	TGTGCCAGCAGCCAGACAGACCCACAGTCCTACGAGCAGTACTTC